Sequencing of this T cell receptor beta chain was carried out in a study of blood T cells in healthy people across ages. For the second PCR, which ran for about 6 to 11 cycles, a sample-barcoded 5' primer and a J-beta primer mix were used. MiXCR, run by TCRdb on the 5' RACE reads, gives a single entry per CDR3 protein. The sample lists approximately 800,000 distinct CDR3 sequences; 35% to 60% were seen once. As to this clonotype: Its matching antigen is unknown.

General study points: Age brought a roughly linear fall in TCR beta diversity measured per million T cells. Researchers judged that diversity estimates from one million T cells fell short of true values.

Healthy Russian Caucasian donors spanned ages about 6 to 95 years. Looked up from germline, CDR1 is SGHTA and CDR2 is FQGTGA. CDR3 length equals 16 residues. The ends were cut back, 4 bases at V and 11 bases at J, with 26 bases in the middle. Sequencing was done on a sample of blood. The receptor comes from a man older than 75 in good health. The rearrangement uses TRBV7-3 and TRBJ2-5, with D tentatively TRBD1 (7 bases). The CDR3 sequence: CASSSLAEVRGNEQYF. DNA of the CDR3: TGTGCCAGCAGCTCTTTAGCGGAAGTCAGGGGGAATGAGCAGTACTTC.